A single sample is the source of the 5 T cell receptor beta chains below, sequenced in a study of blood T cell repertoires in COVID-19. Produced via immunoSEQ multiplex PCR; TCRdb's table is partial and in-frame only. The table lists some 220,000 clones, 65% to 90% of them singletons. Material: peripheral blood. These TCRs come from a woman in her 70s with COVID-19, enrolled during active disease.

This clone was seen just once. This chain joins TRBV12-3 or TRBV12-4 and TRBJ1-3; D unclear. The V end lost 5 bases, the J end lost 3 bases, and 5 bases lay between the germline ends. CDR3 length: 12 amino acids. The CDR3 sequence: CASSPNGNTIYF. The CDR3 bases are TGTGCCAGCAGTCCTAATGGAAACACCATATATTTT.

The chain links TRBV4-3 to TRBJ1-6; TRBD1 is a possible D gene (6 bases). The V and J ends lost 2 bases and 7 bases respectively, with 12 bases between them. Germline V CDR1 and CDR2: LGHNA, YSLEER. The length of the CDR3 is 15 residues. The CDR3: CASSQQITGNSPLHF. The CDR3 DNA reads TGCGCCAGCAGCCAACAAATTACAGGGAATTCACCCCTCCACTTT.

This clone was found many times. The chain recombines TRBV5-5 with TRBJ1-5; possibly TRBD1 for D (5 bases). This CDR3 has 16 amino acids. The V and J ends lost 2 bases and 0 bases respectively, with 12 bases between them. Germline CDR1 SGHKS, CDR2 YYEKEE (reference sequence). The CDR3: CASSFHVGGSNQPQHF. In DNA form, the CDR3 reads TGTGCCAGCAGCTTTCACGTGGGGGGTAGCAATCAGCCCCAGCATTTT.

A single count supports this clone. V gene TRBV5-6 combines with J gene TRBJ1-4; 8 nucleotides align to TRBD1. Per the germline V gene, CDR1 is SGHDT and CDR2 is YYEEEE. V trimming: 3 bases; J trimming: 4 bases; junction bases outside the gene matches: 14. This CDR3 spans 18 amino acids. The CDR3 region is CASSSLDRAAWGNEKLFF. CDR3 nucleotides: TGTGCCAGCAGCTCCCTGGACAGGGCGGCATGGGGTAATGAAAAACTGTTTTTT.

V and J are TRBV5-4 and TRBJ1-1; D remains ambiguous. The CDR3 loop spans 13 amino acids. V gave up 5 bases and J gave up 1 base, with 9 bases separating them. Germline V gene sequence: CDR1 SGHNT, CDR2 YYREEE (reference sequence). CDR3 protein: CASSPVPNTEAFF. CDR3 bases: TGTGCCAGCAGTCCGGTCCCGAACACTGAAGCTTTCTTT.